These T cell receptor beta chains were read from a single sample in a study of blood T cell repertoires in COVID-19. Here immunoSEQ multiplex PCR was the method, and the copy in TCRdb shows in-frame clones only, minus some. The sample includes approximately 61,000 clones, 80% to 90% of them seen just once. Material: peripheral blood. These receptors were obtained from a woman older than 75 with active COVID-19. Each CDR3 is given without its conserved first and last residue. Each record gives: V gene, CDR3 protein.

v_call: TRBV7-2
cdr3_aa: ASSLGIGDEQY

v_call: TRBV6-5
cdr3_aa: ASRILAGGTDTQY

v_call: TRBV19
cdr3_aa: ASIEGGTNEKLF

v_call: TRBV9
cdr3_aa: ASSVGPGVFLKETQY

v_call: TRBV7-9
cdr3_aa: ASSSWGLAGQETQY

v_call: TRBV7-9
cdr3_aa: ASSLGGPGGTTDTQY

v_call: TRBV27
cdr3_aa: ASSLSIVDQDGYGYT

v_call: TRBV5-1
cdr3_aa: ASTQLAGGTDTQY

v_call: TRBV6-2/TRBV6-3
cdr3_aa: ASSTLRGREETQY

v_call: TRBV7-9
cdr3_aa: ASSLRDGGEQY

v_call: TRBV7-8
cdr3_aa: ASSYRDRDLVQF

v_call: TRBV7-9
cdr3_aa: ASSSLPSVAGGNTGELF

v_call: TRBV5-4
cdr3_aa: ASSSGGTQETQY

v_call: TRBV29-1
cdr3_aa: SVEIRYEQY

v_call: TRBV6-6
cdr3_aa: ASSLLGRGQETQY

v_call: TRBV28
cdr3_aa: ASSSSGGVRSNEKLF

v_call: TRBV19
cdr3_aa: ATLGTGGNTIY

v_call: TRBV12-3/TRBV12-4
cdr3_aa: ASSPGQLRKLF

v_call: TRBV5-1
cdr3_aa: ASSGDRGPYEQY

v_call: TRBV6-5
cdr3_aa: ASSPGQNTGELF

v_call: TRBV3-1/TRBV3-2
cdr3_aa: ASSPRGRGETQY

v_call: TRBV10-3
cdr3_aa: ATADQTLKSAGELF

v_call: TRBV19
cdr3_aa: ASSFGGRKETQY

v_call: TRBV7-6
cdr3_aa: ASSLRGPNTGELF

v_call: TRBV11-2
cdr3_aa: ASSPTTRSSTDTQY

v_call: TRBV9
cdr3_aa: ASSVGASGGRQETQY

v_call: TRBV19
cdr3_aa: ASSIVREGTQY

v_call: TRBV5-4
cdr3_aa: ASSFTPSSYEQY

v_call: TRBV4-2
cdr3_aa: ASSQDLTGSNSPLH

v_call: TRBV5-1
cdr3_aa: ASSLGRANEQF

v_call: TRBV4-1
cdr3_aa: ASSSKPGLAGGPNTGELF